This is a list of T cell receptor beta chains from one sample in a study of cytomegalovirus exposure and HLA in healthy donors. Libraries were prepared by immunoSEQ multiplex PCR; TCRdb keeps only in-frame clonotypes and omits some of them. The sample yields 150,000 to 200,000 clones, more than 80% seen once. The sequencing input was PBMCs. Receptors originate from a boy between 10 and 17 years old in good health and CMV-seronegative. Both conserved end residues are part of each CDR3. The D gene is left open where the match is weak. Clone size is not always given. Where it is, it says once, few, many or a class for expanded clones.

size,D,J,V,CDR3,DNA
NA,TRBD1,TRBJ2-7,TRBV11-3,CASSLAGGELYEQCF,TGTGCCAGCAGCTTAGCAGGGGGCGAACTCTACGAGCAGTGCTTC
few,TRBD1,TRBJ1-2,TRBV27,CASSSSHRGLLINYGYTF,TGTGCCAGCAGTTCCTCTCACAGGGGTCTCCTTATAAACTATGGCTACACCTTC
NA,TRBD2,TRBJ2-1,TRBV11-2,CASSSFYSGDEQFF,TGTGCCAGCAGCTCATTCTATAGCGGGGATGAGCAGTTCTTC
few,TRBD2,TRBJ2-3,TRBV25-1,CASPKVLAGGGDTQYF,TGTGCCAGCCCCAAGGTCCTAGCGGGAGGGGGAGATACGCAGTATTTT
NA,NA,TRBJ1-4,TRBV4-1,CASSQTPSAVAEKLFF,TGCGCCAGCAGCCAAACCCCCAGCGCCGTGGCAGAAAAACTGTTTTTT
NA,TRBD2,TRBJ2-1,TRBV5-4,CASSPGGGGGSLEQFF,TGTGCCAGCAGCCCCGGGGGCGGGGGGGGGAGCCTTGAGCAGTTCTTC
NA,TRBD2,TRBJ2-2,TRBV7-8,CASSFRTSGGATGELFF,TGTGCCAGCAGCTTTAGGACTAGCGGGGGGGCCACCGGGGAGCTGTTTTTT
NA,TRBD1,TRBJ1-2,TRBV6-1,CASSEGQGVNYGYTF,TGTGCCAGCAGTGAGGGACAGGGCGTTAACTATGGCTACACCTTC
NA,NA,TRBJ2-5,TRBV19,CASSMSPGQETQYF,TGTGCCAGTAGTATGTCTCCGGGACAAGAGACCCAGTACTTC
NA,NA,TRBJ2-1,TRBV21-1,CASSKAGGKPYNEQFF,TGTGCCAGCAGCAAAGCCGGAGGGAAACCGTACAATGAGCAGTTCTTC
NA,NA,TRBJ1-5,TRBV15,CATTQVYSNQPQHF,TGTGCCACAACACAGGTGTATAGCAATCAGCCCCAGCATTTT
NA,NA,TRBJ2-1,TRBV14,CASSQPRARYSYNEQFF,TGTGCCAGCAGCCAGCCGCGGGCTAGATACTCCTACAATGAGCAGTTCTTC
NA,NA,TRBJ1-1,TRBV9,CASSGDQDSPFEAFF,TGTGCCAGCAGCGGCGACCAAGACAGCCCCTTTGAAGCTTTCTTT
NA,TRBD1,TRBJ1-6,TRBV5-1,CASSLAGQDRSPLHF,TGCGCCAGCAGCTTAGCGGGACAGGATCGTTCACCCCTCCACTTT
few,TRBD2,TRBJ2-2,TRBV9,CASTGLAGAPPGELFF,TGTGCCAGCACCGGACTAGCGGGAGCTCCCCCCGGGGAGCTGTTTTTT
once,NA,TRBJ1-1,TRBV29-1,CSVSDSAEAFF,TGCAGCGTTTCCGACAGCGCTGAAGCTTTCTTT
NA,NA,TRBJ1-1,TRBV4-2,CASSQRSGNTEAFF,TGTGCCAGCAGCCAAAGGTCAGGGAACACTGAAGCTTTCTTT
few,TRBD2,TRBJ2-5,TRBV27,CASSLLRLAGGPETQYF,TGTGCCAGCAGTCTTCTCCGACTAGCGGGAGGGCCAGAGACCCAGTACTTC
NA,TRBD1,TRBJ2-7,TRBV29-1,CSVPSGQGDQSSYEQYF,TGCAGCGTCCCGTCGGGACAGGGGGACCAGAGCTCCTACGAGCAGTACTTC
NA,NA,TRBJ2-7,TRBV5-6,CASSLGRLYEQYF,TGTGCCAGCAGCTTGGGGCGGCTCTACGAGCAGTACTTC
NA,TRBD2,TRBJ2-7,TRBV29-1,CSVEQTSGVTYEQYF,TGCAGCGTTGAACAGACTAGCGGGGTTACCTACGAGCAGTACTTC
NA,NA,TRBJ2-1,TRBV5-1,CASSLQRRSNNEQFF,TGCGCCAGCAGCTTGCAGCGGCGAAGTAACAATGAGCAGTTCTTC
NA,NA,TRBJ2-7,TRBV9,CASSGDSREQYF,TGTGCCAGCAGCGGAGACAGCCGGGAGCAGTACTTC
NA,TRBD1,TRBJ2-7,TRBV4-2,CASGQGGTLPLYEQYF,TGTGCCAGCGGCCAAGGGGGCACCCTTCCCCTCTACGAGCAGTACTTC
NA,NA,TRBJ1-1,TRBV20-1,CSANRDTEAFF,TGCAGTGCAAACAGGGACACTGAAGCTTTCTTT
NA,NA,TRBJ1-1,TRBV2,CASSRSGDGTMGNTEAFF,TGTGCCAGCAGTCGATCAGGGGACGGGACGATGGGGAACACTGAAGCTTTCTTT
NA,TRBD2,TRBJ2-7,TRBV7-9,CASSLSLAGSYEQYF,TGTGCCAGCAGCTTAAGCCTAGCGGGGAGTTACGAGCAGTACTTC
NA,TRBD2,TRBJ2-5,TRBV11-1,CASSPGLAGVMVETQYF,TGTGCCAGCAGCCCAGGACTAGCGGGGGTCATGGTTGAGACCCAGTACTTC
few,TRBD1,TRBJ2-1,TRBV5-4,CASSLGTGAYNEQFF,TGTGCCAGCAGCTTAGGGACAGGCGCCTACAATGAGCAGTTCTTC
NA,NA,TRBJ2-5,TRBV4-3,CASSQDPAGGPETQYF,TGCGCCAGCAGCCAAGACCCAGCGGGCGGGCCAGAGACCCAGTACTTC
NA,NA,TRBJ2-7,TRBV28,CASSPGGSEQYF,TGTGCCAGCTCCCCAGGGGGGAGCGAGCAGTACTTC
few,NA,TRBJ1-2,TRBV19,CASSIDRLRARYTF,TGTGCCAGTAGTATAGATCGTCTGCGTGCTCGCTACACCTTC
NA,TRBD2,TRBJ2-5,TRBV7-6,CASSLGGGGQETQYF,TGTGCCAGCAGCTTAGGAGGCGGGGGACAAGAGACCCAGTACTTC
NA,NA,TRBJ2-1,TRBV4-1,CASSQAASERGQFF,TGCGCCAGCAGCCAAGCGGCCAGCGAACGAGGGCAGTTCTTC
NA,NA,TRBJ1-2,TRBV5-1,CASSLSSTNYGYTF,TGCGCCAGCAGCTTGAGCTCGACTAACTATGGCTACACCTTC
NA,NA,TRBJ2-1,TRBV5-1,CASSLGYSPRNEQFF,TGCGCCAGCAGCTTGGGTTATTCCCCTAGGAATGAGCAGTTCTTC
NA,NA,TRBJ2-7,TRBV19,CASSIGAGLSYEQYF,TGTGCCAGTAGTATAGGGGCGGGTCTCTCCTACGAGCAGTACTTC
NA,NA,TRBJ1-5,TRBV7-2,CASSLEVIRPQHF,TGTGCCAGCAGCCTGGAGGTTATTCGGCCCCAGCATTTT
NA,TRBD2,TRBJ2-7,TRBV10-1,CASSETSGYEQYF,TGCGCCAGCAGCGAGACTAGCGGGTACGAGCAGTACTTC
NA,TRBD1,TRBJ1-2,TRBV7-2,CASSPLQGAGGYTF,TGTGCCAGCAGCCCCCTCCAGGGGGCAGGAGGCTACACCTTC
NA,TRBD2,TRBJ2-1,TRBV6-5,CASSYSGGGPNNEQFF,TGTGCCAGCAGTTACTCTGGGGGAGGGCCGAACAATGAGCAGTTCTTC
NA,NA,TRBJ2-5,TRBV7-8,CASSLFGREVQQETQYF,TGTGCCAGCAGCTTATTCGGAAGAGAGGTTCAACAAGAGACCCAGTACTTC
NA,NA,TRBJ1-2,TRBV4-1,CASSQELRVGGYTF,TGCGCCAGCAGCCAAGAATTGAGGGTTGGTGGCTACACCTTC
NA,TRBD1,TRBJ1-5,TRBV7-9,CASSPGGQGVGQPQHF,TGTGCCAGCAGCCCCGGGGGACAGGGGGTAGGTCAGCCCCAGCATTTT
NA,TRBD1,TRBJ1-2,TRBV7-9,CASSLHTGGGLDGYTF,TGTGCCAGCAGCTTACACACAGGGGGCGGTTTGGATGGCTACACCTTC
few,NA,TRBJ2-3,TRBV28,CASSTVNIGTQYF,TGTGCCAGCAGCACAGTCAACATTGGTACGCAGTATTTT
few,NA,TRBJ2-7,TRBV7-2,CASSLSYSYEQYF,TGTGCCAGCAGCCTATCCTACAGCTACGAGCAGTACTTC
NA,NA,TRBJ1-1,TRBV11-3,CASSLGRLTEAFF,TGTGCCAGCAGCTTAGGGAGACTCACTGAAGCTTTCTTT
NA,NA,TRBJ1-1,TRBV7-2,CASRVLMNTEAFF,TGTGCCAGCAGGGTACTCATGAACACTGAAGCTTTCTTT
few,NA,TRBJ2-7,TRBV2,CASSVRLQYF,TGTGCCAGCAGTGTCCGGTTACAGTACTTC
NA,NA,TRBJ2-7,TRBV10-3,CAISVDRGYEQYF,TGTGCCATCAGTGTGGATCGGGGCTACGAGCAGTACTTC
NA,NA,TRBJ1-1,TRBV19,CASSIRGSYTEAFF,TGTGCCAGTAGTATACGGGGGTCCTACACTGAAGCTTTCTTT
once,TRBD1,TRBJ1-3,TRBV6-4,CASSRQGYKENTIYF,TGTGCCAGCAGCCGACAGGGGTATAAGGAAAACACCATATATTTT
NA,TRBD1,TRBJ1-2,TRBV5-4,CASSSTTGNYGYTF,TGTGCCAGCAGCTCCACGACAGGGAACTATGGCTACACCTTC
NA,NA,TRBJ1-1,TRBV6-4,CASSEQVNTEAFF,TGTGCCAGCAGTGAACAGGTTAACACTGAAGCTTTCTTT